This T cell receptor beta chain is drawn from a study of early T cells in non-severe SARS-CoV-2 infection. Across the study: Chains stayed unpaired after sequencing of bulk RNA from unsorted whole blood. Study findings and constraints: Comparison of clonotypes with VDJdb favored anti-spike CD8 responses while missing private and CD4 specificities.

Of note for this clonotype: The antigen remains unidentified.

The TCR library protocol attached unique molecular identifiers to the individual cDNA molecules. MiXCR, applied by TCRdb to the 5' RACE reads, yields one record per CDR3 protein. The sample has tens of thousands of distinct CDR3 sequences; around 14% are singletons. Looked up from germline, CDR1 is KGHSH and CDR2 is LQKENI. Between the trimmed V and J ends, which lost 4 bases and 3 bases, there was a span of 6 bases. The CDR3 covers 12 residues. The sample comprised whole blood. The receptor was isolated from an adult who was a healthcare worker with PCR-confirmed SARS-CoV-2 infection or an uninfected control (not recorded which). The chain links TRBV18 to TRBJ1-1, with D perhaps matching TRBD1 (5 bases). The CDR3 coding sequence is TGTGCCAGCTCACTACAGGACACTGAAGCTTTCTTT. Translated: CASSLQDTEAFF.